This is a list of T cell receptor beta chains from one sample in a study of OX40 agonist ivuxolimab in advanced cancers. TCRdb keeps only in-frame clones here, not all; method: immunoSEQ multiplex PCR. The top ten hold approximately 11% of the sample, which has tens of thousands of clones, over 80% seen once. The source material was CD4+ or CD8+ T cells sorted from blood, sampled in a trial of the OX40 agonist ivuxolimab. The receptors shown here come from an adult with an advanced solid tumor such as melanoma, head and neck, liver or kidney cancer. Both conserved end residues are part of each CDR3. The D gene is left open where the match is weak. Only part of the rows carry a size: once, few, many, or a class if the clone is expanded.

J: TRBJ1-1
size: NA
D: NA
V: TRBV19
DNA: TGTGCCAGTAGTATCGGGCAGTGGGCTTTCTTT
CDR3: CASSIGQWAFF

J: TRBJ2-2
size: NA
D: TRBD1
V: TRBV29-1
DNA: TGCAGCGTAACCCCGGGACAGGGAGGATTTCGCACCGGGGAGCTGTTTTTT
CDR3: CSVTPGQGGFRTGELFF

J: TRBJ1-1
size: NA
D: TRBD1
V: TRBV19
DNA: TGTGCCAGTAGTGCTCACAGGGGCACTGAAGCTTTCTTT
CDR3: CASSAHRGTEAFF

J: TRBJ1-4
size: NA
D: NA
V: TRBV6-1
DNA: TGTGCCAGCAGTGTTTGGATCAGGGGTGATGAAAAACTGTTTTTT
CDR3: CASSVWIRGDEKLFF

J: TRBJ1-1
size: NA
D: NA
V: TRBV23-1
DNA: TGCGCCAGCAGTCAAGGATTGGTCACTGAAGCTTTCTTT
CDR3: CASSQGLVTEAFF

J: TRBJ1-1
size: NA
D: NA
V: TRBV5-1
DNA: TGCGCCAGCAGCTCTCGATGGGGGGACACTGAAGCTTTCTTT
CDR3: CASSSRWGDTEAFF

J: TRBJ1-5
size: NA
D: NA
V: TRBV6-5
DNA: TGTGCCAGCAGCCCCGACAGTAGCAATCAGCCCCAGCATTTT
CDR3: CASSPDSSNQPQHF

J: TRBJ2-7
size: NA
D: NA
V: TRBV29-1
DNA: TGCAGCGTTGCGGTCAATAGCTACGAGCAGTACTTC
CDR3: CSVAVNSYEQYF

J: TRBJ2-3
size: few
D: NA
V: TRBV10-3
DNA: TGTGCCATCACGCGGGTCACAGATACGCAGTATTTT
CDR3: CAITRVTDTQYF

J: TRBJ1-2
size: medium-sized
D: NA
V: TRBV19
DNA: TGTGCCAGTCTTGACAGCTATGGCTACACCTTC
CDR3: CASLDSYGYTF

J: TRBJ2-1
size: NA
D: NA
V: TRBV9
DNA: TGTGCCAGCAGCGGGACTAACCCAAATGAGCAGTTCTTC
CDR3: CASSGTNPNEQFF

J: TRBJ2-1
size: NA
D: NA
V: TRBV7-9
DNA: TGTGCCAGCAGCCCGGGGTACAATGAGCAGTTCTTC
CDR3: CASSPGYNEQFF

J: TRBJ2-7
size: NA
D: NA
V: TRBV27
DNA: TGTGCCAGCAGTTTAACCCCATCGTACGAGCAGTACTTC
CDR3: CASSLTPSYEQYF

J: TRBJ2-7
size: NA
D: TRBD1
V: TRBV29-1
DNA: TGCAGCGTTCACACAATGGGAGGGACAGGGTCTTACGAGCAGTACTTC
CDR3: CSVHTMGGTGSYEQYF

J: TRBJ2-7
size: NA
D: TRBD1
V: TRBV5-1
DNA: TGCGCCAGCAGCGAGGGACAGTCCCCCTACGAGCAGTACTTC
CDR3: CASSEGQSPYEQYF

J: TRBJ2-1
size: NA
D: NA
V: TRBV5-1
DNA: TGCGCCAGCACCCTGGCCGGGTCCTACAATGAGCAGTTCTTC
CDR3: CASTLAGSYNEQFF

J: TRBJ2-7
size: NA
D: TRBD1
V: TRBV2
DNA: TGTGCCAGCAGAGAGACAGGGGGCTTCAACGAGCAGTACTTC
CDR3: CASRETGGFNEQYF

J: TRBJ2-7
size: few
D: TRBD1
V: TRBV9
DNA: TGTGCCAGCAGCGTAGATGGGACAGGACAATACGAGCAGTACTTC
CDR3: CASSVDGTGQYEQYF

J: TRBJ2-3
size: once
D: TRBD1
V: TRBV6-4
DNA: TGTGCCAGCAGTGACTCGACAGGGGGCGCAGATACGCAGTATTTT
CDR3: CASSDSTGGADTQYF

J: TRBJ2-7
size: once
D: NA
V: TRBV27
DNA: TGTGCCAGCAGTGTAGGGGTTTCTATGCGCTACGAGCAGTACTTC
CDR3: CASSVGVSMRYEQYF

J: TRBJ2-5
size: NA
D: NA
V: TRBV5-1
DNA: TGCGCCAGCAGCTTAGGTAGGGGGGTGTACCAAGAGACCCAGTACTTC
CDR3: CASSLGRGVYQETQYF

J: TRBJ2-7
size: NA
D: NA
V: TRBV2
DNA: TGTGCCAGCACTGACAGGTACTACGAGCAGTACTTC
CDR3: CASTDRYYEQYF

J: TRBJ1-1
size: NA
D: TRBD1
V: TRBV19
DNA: TGTGCCAGTAGTAAAGGACAGGGTTTAACTGAAGCTTTCTTT
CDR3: CASSKGQGLTEAFF